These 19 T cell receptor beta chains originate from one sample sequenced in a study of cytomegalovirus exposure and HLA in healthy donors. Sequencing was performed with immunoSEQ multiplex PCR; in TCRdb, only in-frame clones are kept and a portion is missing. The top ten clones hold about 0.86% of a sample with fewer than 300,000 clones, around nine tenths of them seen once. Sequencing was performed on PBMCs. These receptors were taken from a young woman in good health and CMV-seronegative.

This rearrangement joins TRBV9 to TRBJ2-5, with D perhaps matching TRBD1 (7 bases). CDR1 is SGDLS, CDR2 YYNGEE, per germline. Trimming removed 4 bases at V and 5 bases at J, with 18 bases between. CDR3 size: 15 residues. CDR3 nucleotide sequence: TGTGCCAGCAGCCTAGGGGGGACAGAATGGGAGACCCAGTACTTC. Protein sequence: CASSLGGTEWETQYF. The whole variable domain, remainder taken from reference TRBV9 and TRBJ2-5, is DSGVTQTPKHLITATGQRVTLRCSPRSGDLSVYWYQQSLDQGLQFLIQYYNGEERAKGNILERFSAQQFPDLHSELNLSSLELGDSALYFCASSLGGTEWETQYFGPGTRLLVL.

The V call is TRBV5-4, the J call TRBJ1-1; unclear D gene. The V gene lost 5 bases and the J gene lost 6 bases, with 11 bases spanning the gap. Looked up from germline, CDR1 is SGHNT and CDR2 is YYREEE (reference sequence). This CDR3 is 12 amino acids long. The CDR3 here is CASSRDDSEAFF. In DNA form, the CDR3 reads TGTGCCAGCAGTCGGGATGATTCTGAAGCTTTCTTT.

The CDR3 protein is CASRPRQGPSYEQYF. The CDR3 DNA sequence: TGTGCCAGCAGGCCCAGACAGGGCCCCTCCTACGAGCAGTACTTC. This chain uses TRBV7-8 with TRBJ2-7; 7 positions agree with TRBD1. This CDR3 region has 15 residues. CDR1 and CDR2 from the germline V gene are SGHVS and FQNEAQ. The trim removed 6 bases at V and 0 bases at J, leaving 8 bases unmatched.

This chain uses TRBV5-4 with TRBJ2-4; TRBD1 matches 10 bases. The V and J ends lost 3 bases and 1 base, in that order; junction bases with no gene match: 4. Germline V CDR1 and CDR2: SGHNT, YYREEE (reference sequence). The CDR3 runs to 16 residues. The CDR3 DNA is TGTGCCAGCAGCTCCCGGACAGGGGGTGCCAAAAACATTCAGTACTTC. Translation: CASSSRTGGAKNIQYF.

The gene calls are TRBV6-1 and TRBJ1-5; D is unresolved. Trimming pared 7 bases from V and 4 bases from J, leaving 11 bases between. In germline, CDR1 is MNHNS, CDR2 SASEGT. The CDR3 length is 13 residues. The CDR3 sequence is CASKGRGNQPQHF. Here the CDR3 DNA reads TGTGCCAGCAAGGGCCGCGGGAATCAGCCCCAGCATTTT.

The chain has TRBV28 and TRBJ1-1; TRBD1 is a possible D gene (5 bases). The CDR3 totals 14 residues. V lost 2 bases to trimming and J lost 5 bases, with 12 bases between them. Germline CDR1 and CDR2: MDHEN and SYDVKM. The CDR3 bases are TGTGCCAGCAGTTTAGACCAGGGTTATACTGAAGCTTTCTTT. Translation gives CASSLDQGYTEAFF.

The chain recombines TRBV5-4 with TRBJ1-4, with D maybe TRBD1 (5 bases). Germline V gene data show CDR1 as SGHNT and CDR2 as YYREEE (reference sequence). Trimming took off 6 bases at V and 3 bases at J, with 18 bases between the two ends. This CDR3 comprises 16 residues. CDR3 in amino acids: CASNSDVGGANEKLFF. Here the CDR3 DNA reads TGTGCCAGCAACTCCGATGTGGGGGGAGCTAATGAAAAACTGTTTTTT.

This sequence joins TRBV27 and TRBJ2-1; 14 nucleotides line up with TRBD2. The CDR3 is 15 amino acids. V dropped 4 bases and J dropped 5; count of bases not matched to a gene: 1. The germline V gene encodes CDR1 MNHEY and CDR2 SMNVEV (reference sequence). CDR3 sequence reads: CASSSGLAGDNEQFF. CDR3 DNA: TGTGCCAGCAGTTCGGGACTAGCGGGGGACAATGAGCAGTTCTTC.

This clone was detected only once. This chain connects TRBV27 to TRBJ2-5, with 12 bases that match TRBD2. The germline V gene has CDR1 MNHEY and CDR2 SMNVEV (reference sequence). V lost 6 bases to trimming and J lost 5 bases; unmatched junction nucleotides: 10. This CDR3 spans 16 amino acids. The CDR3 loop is CASRPTLAGGPETQYF. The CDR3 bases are TGTGCCAGCAGACCCACCCTAGCGGGAGGGCCGGAGACCCAGTACTTC.

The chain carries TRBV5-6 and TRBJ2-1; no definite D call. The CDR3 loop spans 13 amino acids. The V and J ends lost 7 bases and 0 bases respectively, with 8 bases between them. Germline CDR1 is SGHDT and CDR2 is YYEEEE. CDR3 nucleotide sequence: TGTGCCAGCGAAAGGAGCTCCTACAATGAGCAGTTCTTC. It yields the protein CASERSSYNEQFF.

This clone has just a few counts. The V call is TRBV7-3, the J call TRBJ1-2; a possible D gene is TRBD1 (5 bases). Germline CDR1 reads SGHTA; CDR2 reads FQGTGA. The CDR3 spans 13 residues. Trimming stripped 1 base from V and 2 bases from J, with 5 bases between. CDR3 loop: CASSLKGNYGYTF. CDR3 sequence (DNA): TGTGCCAGCAGCTTAAAGGGGAACTATGGCTACACCTTC. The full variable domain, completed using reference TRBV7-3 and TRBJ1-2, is GAGVSQTPSNKVTEKGKYVELRCDPISGHTALYWYRQSLGQGPEFLIYFQGTGAADDSGLPNDRFFAVRPEGSVSTLKIQRTERGDSAVYLCASSLKGNYGYTFGSGTRLTVV.

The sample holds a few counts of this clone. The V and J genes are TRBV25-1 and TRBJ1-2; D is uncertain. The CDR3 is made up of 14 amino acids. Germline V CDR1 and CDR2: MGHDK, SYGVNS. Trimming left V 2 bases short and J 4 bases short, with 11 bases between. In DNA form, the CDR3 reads TGTGCCAGCAGTGAAAGTGGGGAGCTCTATGGCTACACCTTC. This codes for CASSESGELYGYTF.

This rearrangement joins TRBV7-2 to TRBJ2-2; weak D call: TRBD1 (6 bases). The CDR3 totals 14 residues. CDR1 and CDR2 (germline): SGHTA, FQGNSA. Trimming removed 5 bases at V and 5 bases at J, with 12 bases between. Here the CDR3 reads CASSPQGSTGELFF. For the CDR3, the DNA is TGTGCCAGCAGCCCACAGGGCAGTACCGGGGAGCTGTTTTTT.

CDR3 residues: CASYSGGRETQYF. CDR3 in DNA: TGTGCCAGCTATAGCGGGGGCCGGGAGACCCAGTACTTC. This chain uses TRBV28 with TRBJ2-5; TRBD2 aligns across 9 bases. Germline V gene data show CDR1 as MDHEN and CDR2 as SYDVKM. V dropped 8 bases and J dropped 5; count of bases not matched to a gene: 6. This CDR3 spans 13 amino acids.

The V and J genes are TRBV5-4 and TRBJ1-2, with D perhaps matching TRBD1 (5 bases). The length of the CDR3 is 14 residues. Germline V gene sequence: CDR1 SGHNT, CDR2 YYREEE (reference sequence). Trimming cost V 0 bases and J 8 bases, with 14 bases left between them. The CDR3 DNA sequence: TGTGCCAGCAGCTTGGCCATAGGGGTGGGAGGCTACACCTTC. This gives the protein CASSLAIGVGGYTF.

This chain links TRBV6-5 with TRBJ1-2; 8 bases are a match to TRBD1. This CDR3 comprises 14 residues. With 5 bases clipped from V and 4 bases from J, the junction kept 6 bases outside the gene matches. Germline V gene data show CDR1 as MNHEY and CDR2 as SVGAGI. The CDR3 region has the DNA TGTGCCAGCAGTCGGACAGGGCAAGGCTATGGCTACACCTTC. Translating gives CASSRTGQGYGYTF.

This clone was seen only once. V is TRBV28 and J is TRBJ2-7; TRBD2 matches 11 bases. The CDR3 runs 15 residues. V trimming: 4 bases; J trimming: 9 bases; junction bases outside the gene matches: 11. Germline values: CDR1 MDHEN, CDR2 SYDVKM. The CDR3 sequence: CASSSTTSGVLVQYF. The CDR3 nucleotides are TGTGCCAGCAGTTCTACGACTAGCGGGGTACTGGTGCAGTACTTC.

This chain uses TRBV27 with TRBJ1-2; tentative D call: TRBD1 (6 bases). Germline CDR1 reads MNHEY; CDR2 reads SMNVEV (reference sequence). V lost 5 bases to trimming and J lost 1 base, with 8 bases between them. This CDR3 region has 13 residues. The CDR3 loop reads CASSDRYNYGYTF. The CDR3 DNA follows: TGTGCCAGCAGTGACAGGTATAACTATGGCTACACCTTC.

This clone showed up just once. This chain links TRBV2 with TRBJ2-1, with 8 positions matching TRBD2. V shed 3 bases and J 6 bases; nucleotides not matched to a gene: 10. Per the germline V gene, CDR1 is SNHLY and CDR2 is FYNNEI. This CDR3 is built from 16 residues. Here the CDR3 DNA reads TGTGCCAGCAGTGAGGAGGCGGGAGGAGTTGGCAATGAGCAGTTCTTC. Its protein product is CASSEEAGGVGNEQFF.